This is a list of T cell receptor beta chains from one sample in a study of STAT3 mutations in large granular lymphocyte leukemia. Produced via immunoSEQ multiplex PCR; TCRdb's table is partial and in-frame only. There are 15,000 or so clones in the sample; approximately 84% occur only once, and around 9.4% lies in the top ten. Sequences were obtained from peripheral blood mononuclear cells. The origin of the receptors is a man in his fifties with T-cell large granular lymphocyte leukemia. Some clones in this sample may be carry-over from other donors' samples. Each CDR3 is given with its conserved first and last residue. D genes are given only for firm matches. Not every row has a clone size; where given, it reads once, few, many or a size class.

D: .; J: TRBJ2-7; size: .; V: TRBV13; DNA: TGTGCCAGCAGCACCAACACGCATAGCCGAGGGGAGCAGTACTTC; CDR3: CASSTNTHSRGEQYF
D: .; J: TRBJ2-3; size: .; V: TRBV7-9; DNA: TGTGCCAGCAGCTCAGAACAGGGTGATTTT; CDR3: CASSSEQGDF
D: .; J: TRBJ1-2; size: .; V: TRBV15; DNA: TGTGCCACCAGCTTAGAGCAAGGGGGCTATGGCTACACCTTC; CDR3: CATSLEQGGYGYTF
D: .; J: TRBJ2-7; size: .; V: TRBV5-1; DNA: TGCGCCAGCAGCTCTGGGAACGAGCAGTACTTC; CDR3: CASSSGNEQYF
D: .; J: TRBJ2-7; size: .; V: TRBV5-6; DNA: TGTGCCAGCGGAAACAGGAACGAGCAGTACTTC; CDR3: CASGNRNEQYF
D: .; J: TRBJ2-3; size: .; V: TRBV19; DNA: TGTGCCAGTAGTTCCGTAAGCACAGATACGCAGTATTTT; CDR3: CASSSVSTDTQYF
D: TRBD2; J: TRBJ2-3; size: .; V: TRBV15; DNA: TGTGCCACCTCCAGACCAGCGGGAATTGATACGCAGTATTTT; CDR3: CATSRPAGIDTQYF
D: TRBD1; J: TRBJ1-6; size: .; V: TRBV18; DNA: TGTGCCAGCTCACCGGGACAGGGGGCGCCAGGTTCACCCCTCCACTTT; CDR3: CASSPGQGAPGSPLHF
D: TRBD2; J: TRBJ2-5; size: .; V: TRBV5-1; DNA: TGCGCCAGCAGCTTGTGGGGAGGGGAGACCCAGTACTTC; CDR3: CASSLWGGETQYF
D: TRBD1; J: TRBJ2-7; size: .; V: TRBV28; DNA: TGTGCCAGCAATTCCGGGACAGGGGGGTATAAGCAGTACTTC; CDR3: CASNSGTGGYKQYF
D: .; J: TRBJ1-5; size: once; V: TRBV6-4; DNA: TGTGCCAGCAGCAAGGACTGGAATCAGCCCCAGCATTTT; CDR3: CASSKDWNQPQHF
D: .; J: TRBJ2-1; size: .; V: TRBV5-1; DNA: TGCGCCAGCAGTGACAGGGGAGGGAATGAGCAGTTCTTC; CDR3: CASSDRGGNEQFF
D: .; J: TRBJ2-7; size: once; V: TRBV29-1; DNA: TGCAGCGTTGTCAGGGGGGACTACGAGCAGTACTTC; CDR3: CSVVRGDYEQYF
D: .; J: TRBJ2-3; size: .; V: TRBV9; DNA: TGTGCCAGCAGCGTAGGATCGCGGACCTCCACAGATACGCAGTATTTT; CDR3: CASSVGSRTSTDTQYF
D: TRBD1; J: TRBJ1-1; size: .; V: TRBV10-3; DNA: TGTGCCATCAGGCGTACGACAGGGGAAAACACTGAAGCTTTCTTT; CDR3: CAIRRTTGENTEAFF
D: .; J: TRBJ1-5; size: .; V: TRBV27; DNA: TGTGCCAGCAGTTTACAGCGCGACGGTCCCCAGCATTTT; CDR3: CASSLQRDGPQHF
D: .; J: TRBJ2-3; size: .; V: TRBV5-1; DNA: TGCGCCAGCAGCCTCCAGGACACAGATACGCAGTATTTT; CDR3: CASSLQDTDTQYF
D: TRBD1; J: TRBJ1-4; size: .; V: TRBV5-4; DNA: TGTGCCAGCAGCCTCCAGCCCGGGACAGGGGAAAAACTGTTTTTT; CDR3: CASSLQPGTGEKLFF
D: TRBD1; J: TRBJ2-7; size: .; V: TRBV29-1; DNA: TGCAGCGTTGAAGAGGGACAGGCGGGGTACGAGCAGTACTTC; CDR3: CSVEEGQAGYEQYF
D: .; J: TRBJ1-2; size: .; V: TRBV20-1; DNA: TGCAGTGCTAGAGACGGGAGCGGCTACACCTTC; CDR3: CSARDGSGYTF
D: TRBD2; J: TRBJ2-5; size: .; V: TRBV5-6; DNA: TGTGCCAGCAGCAGAACTAGCGGGGACCCGGGGACCCAGTACTTC; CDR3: CASSRTSGDPGTQYF
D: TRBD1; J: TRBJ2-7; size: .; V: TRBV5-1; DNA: TGCGCCAGCAGCTTGACAGGGGTCGTTAGCTCCTACGAGCAGTACTTC; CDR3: CASSLTGVVSSYEQYF
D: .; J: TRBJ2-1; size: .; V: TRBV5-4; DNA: TGTGCCAGCAGCTTGCCCCTTGACGGAGGAAATGAGCAGTTCTTC; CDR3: CASSLPLDGGNEQFF
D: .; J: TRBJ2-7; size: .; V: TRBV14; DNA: TGTGCCAGCAGCCGCACGAGCTCCTACGAGCAGTACTTC; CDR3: CASSRTSSYEQYF
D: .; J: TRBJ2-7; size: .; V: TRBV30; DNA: TGTGCCTGGAGTAAGGGGGTTAAGGGAGGCGACGAGCAGTACTTC; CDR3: CAWSKGVKGGDEQYF
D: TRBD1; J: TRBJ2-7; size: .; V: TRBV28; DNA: TGTGCCAGCAGTTACGGGACAGGGGGCGGTGAGCAGTACTTC; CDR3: CASSYGTGGGEQYF
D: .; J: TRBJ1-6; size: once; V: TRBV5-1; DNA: TGCGCCAGCAGCTTGGGGCCCGGGGGCCAGGGGAGTTCACCCCTCCACTTT; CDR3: CASSLGPGGQGSSPLHF
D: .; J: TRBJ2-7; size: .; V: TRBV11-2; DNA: TGTGCCAGCAGCTTACAGGGGGGCCCCTACGAGCAGTACTTC; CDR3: CASSLQGGPYEQYF
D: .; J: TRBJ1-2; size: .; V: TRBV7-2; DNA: TGTGCCAGCAGCCCCTCCTCCGGGGGGGCCTATGGCTACACCTTC; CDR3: CASSPSSGGAYGYTF
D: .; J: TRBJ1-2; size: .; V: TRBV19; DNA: TGTGCCAGTAAGGGCAGGGGTGAGGTCGGCTACACCTTC; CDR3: CASKGRGEVGYTF
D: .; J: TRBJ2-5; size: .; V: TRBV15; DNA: TGTGCCACCAGCAGGGGAGAGACCCAGTACTTC; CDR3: CATSRGETQYF
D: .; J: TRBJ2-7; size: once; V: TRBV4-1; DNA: TGCGCCAGCAGCCGGCCAGGGGCAGAGTCCTACGAGCAGTACTTC; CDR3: CASSRPGAESYEQYF
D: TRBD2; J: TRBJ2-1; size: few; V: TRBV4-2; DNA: TGTGCCAGCAGCCAAGATAGCGGGGGGGCCTACAATGAGCAGTTCTTC; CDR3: CASSQDSGGAYNEQFF
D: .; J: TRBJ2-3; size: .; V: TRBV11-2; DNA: TGTGCCAGTACGAGCTCGGTAGATACGCAGTATTTT; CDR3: CASTSSVDTQYF
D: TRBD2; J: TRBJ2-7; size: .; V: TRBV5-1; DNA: TGCGCCAGCAAGGAGAGCGGGGTGTACGAGCAGTACTTC; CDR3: CASKESGVYEQYF
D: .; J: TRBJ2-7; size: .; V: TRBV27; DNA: TGTGCCAGCAGTTTAGTTTTAGGGGAAGCCTACGAGCAGTACTTC; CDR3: CASSLVLGEAYEQYF
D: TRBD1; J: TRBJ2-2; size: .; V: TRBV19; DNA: TGTGCCAGTAACCGACAGGGGAGGAGGGCCGGGGAGCTGTTTTTT; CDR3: CASNRQGRRAGELFF
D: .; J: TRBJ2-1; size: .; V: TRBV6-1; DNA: TGTGCCAGCACTAGCTCCTACAATGAGCAGTTCTTC; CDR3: CASTSSYNEQFF
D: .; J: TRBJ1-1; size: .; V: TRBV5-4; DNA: TGTGCCAGCAGCCATCGGGACAAGAACACTGAAGCTTTCTTT; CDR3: CASSHRDKNTEAFF
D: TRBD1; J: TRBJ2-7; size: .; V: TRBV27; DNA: TGTGCCAGCAGTTTACGAGGACAGGCCTACGAGCAGTACTTC; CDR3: CASSLRGQAYEQYF
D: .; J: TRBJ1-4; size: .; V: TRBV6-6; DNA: TGTGCCAGCAGTTTGACCCATGAAAAACTGTTTTTT; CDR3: CASSLTHEKLFF
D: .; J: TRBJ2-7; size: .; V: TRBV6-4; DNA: TGTGCCAGCAGTGGACGATATTCGGGTTTCGAGCAGTACTTC; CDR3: CASSGRYSGFEQYF
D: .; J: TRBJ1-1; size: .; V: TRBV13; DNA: TGTGCCAGCAGCGGGGGGACATCCCTAAGTACTGAAGCTTTCTTT; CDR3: CASSGGTSLSTEAFF
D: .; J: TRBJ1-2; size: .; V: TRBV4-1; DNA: TGCGCCAGCAGCCAAGATATGGGCCTCAGTATTTCAAGAAACTATGGCTACACCTTC; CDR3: CASSQDMGLSISRNYGYTF
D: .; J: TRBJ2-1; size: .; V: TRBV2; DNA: TGTGCCAGCAGATTTGCAGGCCGCTACAATGAGCAGTTCTTC; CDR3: CASRFAGRYNEQFF
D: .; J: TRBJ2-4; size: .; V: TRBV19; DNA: TGTGCCAGTAGTGAGGGAAACATTCAGTACTTC; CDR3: CASSEGNIQYF
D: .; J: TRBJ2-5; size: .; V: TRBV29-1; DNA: TGCAGCGTTGAAGTTTACGAGACCCAGTACTTC; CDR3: CSVEVYETQYF
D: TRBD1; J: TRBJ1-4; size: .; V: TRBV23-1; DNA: TGCGCCAGCAGCCAGTCCACGACAGGGGTTAATGAAAAACTGTTTTTT; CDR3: CASSQSTTGVNEKLFF
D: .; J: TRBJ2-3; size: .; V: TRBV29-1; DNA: TGCAGCGCCGCCCGGGACTTGTCCGCTAGCACAGATACGCAGTATTTT; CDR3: CSAARDLSASTDTQYF
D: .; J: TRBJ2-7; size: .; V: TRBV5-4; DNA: TGTGCCAGCAGCTTGGACTGGAACTCCGAGCAGTACTTC; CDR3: CASSLDWNSEQYF
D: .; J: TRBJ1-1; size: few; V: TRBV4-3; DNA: TGCGCCAGCAGCCAAGTTGTTCGGGGCGCCACTGAAGCTTTCTTT; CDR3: CASSQVVRGATEAFF
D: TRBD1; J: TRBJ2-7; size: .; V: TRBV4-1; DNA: TGCGCCAGCAGCCTCGAGGGACAGGGGGGCTACGAGCAGTACTTC; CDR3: CASSLEGQGGYEQYF
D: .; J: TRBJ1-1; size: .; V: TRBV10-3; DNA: TGTGCCATCAGTGACGCGGGTACTGAAGCTTTCTTT; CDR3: CAISDAGTEAFF
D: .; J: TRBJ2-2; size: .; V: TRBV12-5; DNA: TGTGCTAGTGGGCAGACCACCGGGGAGCTGTTTTTT; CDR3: CASGQTTGELFF
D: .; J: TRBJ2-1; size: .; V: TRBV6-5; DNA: TGTGCCAGCAGTTACTCGGAAGTGAATGAGCAGTTCTTC; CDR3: CASSYSEVNEQFF
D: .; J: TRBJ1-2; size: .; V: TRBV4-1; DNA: TGCGCCAGCAGCCAAGATTCCGGGACAAGTAACTATGGCTACACCTTC; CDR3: CASSQDSGTSNYGYTF
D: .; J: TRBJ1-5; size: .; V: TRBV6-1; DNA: TGTGCCAGCAGACCTACAGGGAATCAGCCCCAGCATTTT; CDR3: CASRPTGNQPQHF
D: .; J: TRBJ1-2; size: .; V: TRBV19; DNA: TGTGCCAGTAGTACCCCGGGTAGGGCCCGTCGGGGGTATGGCTACACCTTC; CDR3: CASSTPGRARRGYGYTF
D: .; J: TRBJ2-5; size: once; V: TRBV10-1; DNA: TGCGCCAGCAGTATGGCCAGGGGAGAGACCCAGTACTTC; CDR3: CASSMARGETQYF